The 10 T cell receptor beta chains in this list originate from one sample, sequenced in a study of T cells in Graves' hyperthyroidism and ophthalmopathy. Amplified regions were TCR beta CDR3 sequences from RNA transcripts. First-round RT-PCR of the TCR CDR3 relied on the HTBI primer set. TCRdb analysed the multiplex PCR reads with MiXCR anew, one entry per CDR3 protein. Among around 540,000 distinct CDR3 sequences, about 16% were seen once, and the ten largest hold 25% to 35%. The sample consisted of blood. All receptors derive from a woman aged 25 to 39 with Graves' ophthalmopathy.

The V and J genes are TRBV7-8 and TRBJ2-3; 8 positions agree with TRBD2. This CDR3 has 20 residues. The junction had 17 bases not matched to a gene; V was cut back by 2 bases and J by 1 base. Germline V gene data show CDR1 as SGHVS and CDR2 as FQNEAQ. The chain's CDR3 is CASSLIMSQRGIARTDTQYF. CDR3 sequence (DNA): TGTGCCAGCAGCTTAATTATGAGCCAGCGGGGGATCGCTCGCACAGATACGCAGTATTTT. Looking up the rest from reference TRBV7-8 and TRBJ2-3 gives the full variable domain: GAGVSQSPRYKVAKRGQDVALRCDPISGHVSLFWYQQALGQGPEFLTYFQNEAQLDKSGLPSDRFFAERPEGSVSTLKIQRTQQEDSAVYLCASSLIMSQRGIARTDTQYFGPGTRLTVL.

Many counts were recorded for this clonotype. In DNA, the CDR3 is TGTGCCAGCAGCTTAGGGGATGCATTCACAGATACGCAGTATTTT. Amino acids: CASSLGDAFTDTQYF. The rearrangement joins TRBV7-3 to TRBJ2-3; no clear D gene. Trimming left V 2 bases short and J 2 bases short, with 11 bases between. The germline V gene has CDR1 SGHTA and CDR2 FQGTGA. The CDR3 is 15 amino acids. Drawing the rest from reference TRBV7-3 and TRBJ2-3, the complete variable domain is GAGVSQTPSNKVTEKGKYVELRCDPISGHTALYWYRQSLGQGPEFLIYFQGTGAADDSGLPNDRFFAVRPEGSVSTLKIQRTERGDSAVYLCASSLGDAFTDTQYFGPGTRLTVL.

This clonotype was seen ten or more times. This chain joins TRBV5-6 and TRBJ2-3; D gene ambiguous. The CDR3 sequence is 15 residues long. With 1 base removed from V and 0 bases from J, the gap between germline ends came to 9 bases. The germline gives CDR1 SGHDT, CDR2 YYEEEE. The CDR3 nucleotides are TGTGCCAGCAGCTTGACGACGGCTAGCACAGATACGCAGTATTTT. Protein sequence: CASSLTTASTDTQYF.

This clonotype has just a few counts. This rearrangement joins TRBV27 to TRBJ2-6, with 12 bases fitting TRBD2. After removal of 5 bases from V and 12 bases from J, the junction contained 8 bases not matched to a gene. The CDR3 has 15 residues. Germline V lookup: CDR1 MNHEY, CDR2 SMNVEV (reference sequence). In DNA form, the CDR3 reads TGTGCCAGCAGTACCATGCTAGCGGGAGGGATCGTCCTGACTTTC. Protein product: CASSTMLAGGIVLTF.

In this sample, this clonotype turned up a few times. The chain has TRBV12-3 or TRBV12-4 and TRBJ2-1; D remains ambiguous. The V and J ends lost 6 bases and 2 bases respectively, with 8 bases between them. The CDR3 totals 13 residues. CDR3 loop: CASSTTPYNEQFF. CDR3 bases: TGTGCCAGCAGCACCACCCCCTACAATGAGCAGTTCTTC.

This clonotype was counted between two and nine times. One end of the junction does not line up with germline, which may come from a read error. V usage is TRBV5-1 and J usage is TRBJ1-1, with 9 nucleotides matching TRBD1. The V gene's germline CDR1 is SGHRS and CDR2 YFSETQ. The CDR3 loop spans 15 amino acids. This CDR3 reads CASSITGGANTEAFF. CDR3 bases: TGTGCCAGTAGTATAACAGGGGGCGCGAACACTGAAGCTTTCTTT.

This clonotype was counted ten times or more. J is TRBJ1-5 and V is TRBV28, with 7 nucleotides matching TRBD1. The V gene's germline CDR1 is MDHEN and CDR2 SYDVKM. The ends lost 3 bases at V and 6 bases at J; junction bases unmatched: 5. CDR3 length equals 14 residues. This CDR3 reads CASSLRGGGQPQHF. DNA for the CDR3: TGTGCCAGCAGTTTGAGAGGGGGCGGTCAGCCCCAGCATTTT.

This rearrangement joins TRBV9 to TRBJ2-2, with 7 bases fitting TRBD2. The trim removed 2 bases at V and 2 bases at J, leaving 9 bases unmatched. Germline-derived CDR1 and CDR2 are SGDLS and YYNGEE. The CDR3 runs 17 residues. CDR3 protein: CASSVGIRDYNTGELFF. CDR3 in DNA: TGTGCCAGCAGCGTGGGGATCCGGGACTATAACACCGGGGAGCTGTTTTTT.

With respect to this clonotype: A read error may be the cause here, since a much bigger clone is one base away. The CDR3 DNA reads TGTCCCAGCAGCCAGGAGAGGGGGAAGAATGAAAAACTGTTTTTT. It yields the protein CPSSQERGKNEKLFF. V usage is TRBV3-1 and J usage is TRBJ1-4, with D tentatively TRBD1 (6 bases). Germline CDR1 and CDR2: LGHDT and YNNKEL (reference sequence). The CDR3 length is 15 residues. The full variable domain, with the rest looked up from reference TRBV3-1 and TRBJ1-4, is DTAVSQTPKYLVTQMGNDKSIKCEQNLGHDTMYWYKQDSKKFLKIMFSYNNKELIINETVPNRFSPKSPDKAHLNLHINSLELGDSAVYFCPSSQERGKNEKLFFGSGTQLSVL.

Details on this clonotype: A clone one base away is much larger, so this may be a read error. V gene TRBV30 combines with J gene TRBJ2-5; D possibly corresponds to TRBD2 (6 bases). V was cut by 0 bases and J by 4 bases, with 18 bases left in between. The CDR3 is 16 residues long. Germline V CDR1 and CDR2: GTSNPN, SVGIG (reference sequence). The CDR3: CAWSVLVGVGGETQYF. CDR3 bases: TGTGCCTGGAGTGTACTAGTGGGAGTGGGGGGAGAGACCCAGTACTTC.